These T cell receptor beta chains were read from a single sample in a study of blood T cells in healthy people across ages. From the 5' RACE reads, TCRdb called clonotypes with MiXCR, one entry per CDR3 protein. This sample has about 1.6 million distinct CDR3 sequences; about 35% occur once, and the top ten carry approximately 10%. The sequencing sample was made of blood. All receptors come from a young woman in good health. CDR3s include the opening cysteine and the closing phenylalanine or tryptophan. A D gene is named only where the DNA matches it firmly. Clone size is stated in some rows and not others, as once, few, many or a class when expanded.

clone_size	j_call	d_call	v_call	cdr3_nt	cdr3_aa
NA	TRBJ2-3	TRBD2	TRBV12-3/TRBV12-4	TGTGCCAGCAGTTCGAGCGGGACGAGCACAGATACGGAATATTTT	CASSSSGTSTDTEYF
NA	TRBJ2-7	NA	TRBV28	TGTGCCAGCAGTTTGCCCTCGGGGTTAGGCGAGCAGTACTTC	CASSLPSGLGEQYF
NA	TRBJ2-1	NA	TRBV7-6	TGTGCCAGCAGCTTAAGCCTCGGGGACGAGCAGTTCTTC	CASSLSLGDEQFF
few	TRBJ1-2	NA	TRBV3-1	TGTGCCAGCAGCCAAGGGGACATGTTCTCGGGAGGCTACACCTTC	CASSQGDMFSGGYTF
few	TRBJ1-5	TRBD1	TRBV28	TGTGCCAGCAGTTTGTGGACAGGGCAAGGTCAGCCCCAGCATTTT	CASSLWTGQGQPQHF
few	TRBJ2-1	TRBD2	TRBV27	TGTGCCAGCAGCCCAACCGTGACTAGCGGGGCCGATGAGCAGTTCTTC	CASSPTVTSGADEQFF
NA	TRBJ2-7	TRBD2	TRBV7-9	TGTGCCAGCAGCTGGGGGCGGGGGGGCGGCGACGAGCAGTACTTC	CASSWGRGGGDEQYF
NA	TRBJ1-1	NA	TRBV14	TGTGCCAGCGGCCCCCGCGCAGTTCCTGAAGCTTTCTTT	CASGPRAVPEAFF
NA	TRBJ2-5	NA	TRBV10-2	TGCGCCAGCAGTGAGTTACAGGAAGAGACCCAGTACTTC	CASSELQEETQYF
NA	TRBJ2-1	TRBD1	TRBV15	TGTGCCACCAGCAGAGAGCGGACAGGGGGAAAGGGTGAGCAGTTCTTC	CATSRERTGGKGEQFF
NA	TRBJ2-1	NA	TRBV5-8	TGTGCCAGCAGCTTCGCATGGTCCCGGAGCTCCTACAATGAGCAGTTCTTC	CASSFAWSRSSYNEQFF
many	TRBJ2-5	TRBD2	TRBV29-1	TGCAGCGTTCTGAGCGGGGAAGAGACCCAGTACTTC	CSVLSGEETQYF
NA	TRBJ1-5	NA	TRBV4-2	TGTGCCAGCAGCCAAGAGGGGCGAGGGGGCAATCAGCCCCAGCATTTT	CASSQEGRGGNQPQHF
NA	TRBJ2-5	TRBD2	TRBV3-1	TGTGCCAGCAGCTTAAGCGGGACTGTATGTAAGACCCAGTACTTC	CASSLSGTVCKTQYF
NA	TRBJ2-4	NA	TRBV28	TGTGCCAGCAGTTTAAATTTGGCCAAAAACATTCAGTACTTC	CASSLNLAKNIQYF
NA	TRBJ2-2	NA	TRBV25-1	TGTGCCAGCAGGCCGACGGGACACAACACCGGGGAGCTGTTTTTT	CASRPTGHNTGELFF
few	TRBJ2-7	NA	TRBV28	TGTGCCAGCAGTTTATCCCGCGAGTTCTACGAGCAGTACTTC	CASSLSREFYEQYF
few	TRBJ2-7	NA	TRBV9	TGTGCCGGCAGCAAACGGACATCCGGGCCCACCTACGAGCAGTACTTC	CAGSKRTSGPTYEQYF
NA	TRBJ2-5	NA	TRBV20-1	TGCAGTGCGAGGCCCGGGGACGGAACCCAGTACTTC	CSARPGDGTQYF
few	TRBJ2-3	TRBD1	TRBV29-1	TGCAGCATGCGACAGGGTTTAAGGGATACGCAGTATTTT	CSMRQGLRDTQYF
NA	TRBJ2-7	NA	TRBV5-6	TGTTCCAGCAGCTTTCCCCGATCGGCAAACGACGAGCAGTACTTC	CSSSFPRSANDEQYF
NA	TRBJ2-1	NA	TRBV20-1	TGCAGTGCTAGAGATTCCGGTCATGAGCAGTTCTTC	CSARDSGHEQFF
NA	TRBJ2-3	NA	TRBV12-3/TRBV12-4	TGTGCCAGCAGATTTTGCGCAGATACGCAGTATTTT	CASRFCADTQYF
NA	TRBJ2-1	TRBD1	TRBV4-1	TGCGCCAGCAACCCGGGACAGGGTTTCGACAATGAGCAGTTCTTC	CASNPGQGFDNEQFF
NA	TRBJ2-3	TRBD2	TRBV5-1	TGCGCCAGCAGCTTGACCCTAGCGGGGGGAATCACAGATACGCAGTATTTT	CASSLTLAGGITDTQYF
once	TRBJ2-3	TRBD2	TRBV10-3	TGTACCATCAGGACTAGCGGGAAGCCCGGACGAGATACGCAGTATTTT	CTIRTSGKPGRDTQYF
few	TRBJ2-3	TRBD2	TRBV20-1	TGCAGTGCTAGAGTAACGGGAGGAGATACGCAGTATTTT	CSARVTGGDTQYF
few	TRBJ2-2	NA	TRBV5-6	TGTGCCAGCAGCTTGCAGGGGATCAACACCGGGGAGCTGTTTTTT	CASSLQGINTGELFF
NA	TRBJ1-2	TRBD1	TRBV5-1	TGCGCCAGCAGCACCAGGACAGGGGACTCCTTTGGCTACACCTTC	CASSTRTGDSFGYTF
few	TRBJ1-2	TRBD1	TRBV25-1	TGTGCCAGCAGTGAATCGCAATCGGGACAGGGGCTCTATGGCTACACCTTC	CASSESQSGQGLYGYTF
once	TRBJ2-1	TRBD2	TRBV11-2	TGTGCCAACAGCTTTGATCCCCCGGGACTAAGATCCTACAATGAGCAGTTCTTC	CANSFDPPGLRSYNEQFF
few	TRBJ1-2	NA	TRBV30	TGTGCCTGCCCGCCCCTACAGGGATCCTATGGCTACACCTTC	CACPPLQGSYGYTF
NA	TRBJ1-1	NA	TRBV7-3	TGTGCCAGCAGCTTCGACACGTACACTGAAGCTTTCTTT	CASSFDTYTEAFF
NA	TRBJ1-5	NA	TRBV7-2	TGTGCCAGCACCCTAGCGCCGTGGCAGCCCCAGCATTTT	CASTLAPWQPQHF
NA	TRBJ2-6	NA	TRBV20-1	TGCGGTGCTATTTCAGCCTCCTCTGGGGCCAACGTCCTGACTTTC	CGAISASSGANVLTF
few	TRBJ2-5	NA	TRBV18	TGTGCCAGCTCACCATTTAGCTCGGAGAGGGAGACCCAGTACTTC	CASSPFSSERETQYF
NA	TRBJ2-7	NA	TRBV28	TGTGCCAGCAGCCCGGGCTGTGGTGAGCAGTACTTC	CASSPGCGEQYF
NA	TRBJ1-2	NA	TRBV27	TGTGCCAGCAGTCATCGGACAGATTTTAAAAACTATGGCTACACCTTC	CASSHRTDFKNYGYTF
NA	TRBJ2-3	TRBD1	TRBV10-3	TGTGCCATCGGGACAGATGCAGATACGCAGTATTTT	CAIGTDADTQYF
many	TRBJ1-2	NA	TRBV20-1	TGCAGTGGTAGCGACATTACTAACTATGGCTACACCTTC	CSGSDITNYGYTF
few	TRBJ1-1	NA	TRBV15	TGTGCCACCAGCCGTGACCTCAAGGCCGGGACTGAAGCTTTCTTT	CATSRDLKAGTEAFF
NA	TRBJ2-4	TRBD2	TRBV3-1	TGTGCCAGCAGCCCTCAAGCGGGAGGGAGCGTTATTCAGTACTTC	CASSPQAGGSVIQYF